The T cell receptor beta chain described here comes from a study of T cell repertoires in cytomegalovirus infection. Across the study: It can be stated that public TCR beta signatures indicated CMV infection as well as a matching HLA type.

Findings and limits, study-wide: What dominated the ex vivo response were HLA-C-restricted CMV-specific TCR beta clonotypes. Of the TCR beta families, the public ones yielded a cumulative frequency that identified carriers of CMV plus the relevant HLA.

In the case of this clonotype: Its antigen is still unknown.

One entry per CDR3 protein results from TCRdb running MiXCR on the reads. The table records roughly 230,000 distinct CDR3 sequences, 9% to 15% of them present only once. The sequenced sample consisted of PBMCs. This clonotype was sampled from a human donor in good health (CMV status not recorded). Some clones in this sample may be carry-over from other donors' samples.

The CDR3 is CASGGQGDTGELFF. CDR3 bases: TGTGCCAGCGGGGGACAGGGGGACACCGGGGAGCTGTTTTTT. The chain uses TRBV6-4 and TRBJ2-2, with 11 bases lining up with TRBD1. The CDR3 has 14 amino acids. CDR1 and CDR2 (germline): MRHNA, SNTAGT. V was clipped by 8 bases and J by 3 bases; unmatched bases: 2.